The subject of this entry is one T cell receptor beta chain. MiXCR, run by TCRdb on the 5' RACE reads, gives a single entry per CDR3 protein. This sample has about 510,000 distinct CDR3 sequences, with 21% found just once. The data were taken from a study of T cells after yellow fever vaccination. V was pared by 1 base and J by 5 bases, with 14 bases between. This CDR3 contains 15 residues. The germline gives CDR1 SSHAT, CDR2 FNYEAQ (reference sequence). The V call is TRBV7-7, the J call TRBJ2-5; D possibly corresponds to TRBD2 (6 bases). Sequenced here: PBMCs, sampled roughly 20 days after the first yellow fever vaccination. The sequence derives from a man between 18 and 35 years old who received the YFV17D yellow fever vaccine. The CDR3 is CASSLELGRWETQYF. Written as DNA, the CDR3 is TGTGCCAGCAGCTTAGAACTGGGGAGGTGGGAGACCCAGTACTTC.